A single sample is the source of the 5 T cell receptor beta chains below, sequenced in a study of response to subunit inactivated influenza vaccine. In TCRdb, the RT-PCR reads were re-called with MiXCR into one record per CDR3 protein. The sample records hundreds of thousands of distinct CDR3 sequences, 11% being singletons. The sample also formed part of further work on T cells expressing NK-cell markers. This second study says: UMIs were included in TCR beta cDNA generated by 5'RACE template switching.

The material was PBMCs from blood, obtained on the day of vaccination. These receptors all come from a man in his forties or fifties who received an inactivated influenza vaccine.

This clonotype was found a few times. This chain links TRBV7-2 with TRBJ2-3, with D unclear. CDR3 length: 14 residues. Germline V lookup: CDR1 SGHTA, CDR2 FQGNSA. The V end lost 5 bases, the J end lost 3 bases, and 12 bases lay between the germline ends. The CDR3 region has the DNA TGTGCCAGCAGCAAAAGATTTAGAACAGATACGCAGTATTTT. Residues: CASSKRFRTDTQYF.

The rearrangement uses TRBV7-2 and TRBJ2-7, with D possibly matching TRBD1 (6 bases). Germline V lookup: CDR1 SGHTA, CDR2 FQGNSA. The CDR3 extends over 13 amino acids. V gave up 3 bases and J gave up 5 bases, with 11 bases separating them. The CDR3 region has the DNA TGTGCCAGCAGCTTGAGACAGGCCCACGAGCAGTACTTC. As protein: CASSLRQAHEQYF.

This clonotype was counted a few times. The V call is TRBV12-3 or TRBV12-4, the J call TRBJ2-7; TRBD1 agrees at 9 bases. V trimming: 5 bases; J trimming: 11 bases; junction bases outside the gene matches: 7. The CDR3 has 12 residues. This CDR3 is CASSEDRGGKYF. The CDR3 coding sequence is TGTGCCAGCAGTGAAGACAGGGGGGGCAAGTACTTC.

The chain joins TRBV12-3 or TRBV12-4 to TRBJ2-7; 7 bases fit TRBD1. V shed 6 bases and J 2 bases; nucleotides not matched to a gene: 10. The CDR3 runs 15 residues. The CDR3 DNA sequence: TGTGCCAGCAGCCCAACGACAGGGTCCCCCTACGAGCAGTACTTC. Protein: CASSPTTGSPYEQYF.

This chain connects TRBV7-2 to TRBJ2-2, with 10 nucleotides matching TRBD2. The CDR3 is 17 amino acids. Germline V gene lookup returns CDR1 SGHTA and CDR2 FQGNSA. V gave up 2 bases and J gave up 3 bases; unmatched junction bases: 6. The CDR3 DNA reads as TGTGCCAGCAGCTTAATACGGCTAGCGGGAGACACCGGGGAGCTGTTTTTT. Translation: CASSLIRLAGDTGELFF.